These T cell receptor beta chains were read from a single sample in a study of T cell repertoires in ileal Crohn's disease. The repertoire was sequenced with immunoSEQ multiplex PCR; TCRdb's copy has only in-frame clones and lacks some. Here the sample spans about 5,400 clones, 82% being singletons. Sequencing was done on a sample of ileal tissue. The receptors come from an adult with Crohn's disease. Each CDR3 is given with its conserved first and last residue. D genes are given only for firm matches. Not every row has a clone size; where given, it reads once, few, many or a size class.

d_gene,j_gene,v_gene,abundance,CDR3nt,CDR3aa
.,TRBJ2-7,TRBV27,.,TGTGCCAGCAGTTTGGGACCAAGCTACGAGCAGTACTTC,CASSLGPSYEQYF
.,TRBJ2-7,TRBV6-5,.,TGTGCCAGCAGTTTAAGAGGGGCGGACGAGCAGTACTTC,CASSLRGADEQYF
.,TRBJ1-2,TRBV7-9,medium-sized,TGTGCCAGCAGCATTTCACCGGCCCCTGGCTACACCTTC,CASSISPAPGYTF
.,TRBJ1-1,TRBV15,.,TGTGCCACCAGCACCCGACCCTTGAACACTGAAGCTTTCTTT,CATSTRPLNTEAFF
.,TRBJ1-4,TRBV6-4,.,TGTGCCAGCAGTCGGTCCGGACGGATTAATGAAAAACTGTTTTTT,CASSRSGRINEKLFF
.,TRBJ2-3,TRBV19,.,TGTGCCAGTACCTCAGGGCAATGGACAGATACGCAGTATTTT,CASTSGQWTDTQYF
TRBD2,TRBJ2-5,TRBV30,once,TGTGCCTGGACTCCGGGACTAGAAGTGGAGACCCAGTACTTC,CAWTPGLEVETQYF
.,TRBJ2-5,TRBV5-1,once,TGCGCCAGCAGCTTGGGCCAGCAAGAGACCCAGTACTTC,CASSLGQQETQYF
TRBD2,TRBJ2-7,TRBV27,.,TGTGCCAGCACCCCTCGGGCGGGAGGGCTTCACGAGCAGTACTTC,CASTPRAGGLHEQYF
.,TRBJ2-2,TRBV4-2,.,TGTGCCAGCAGCCCATTCGTTAGCGGTAACACCGGGGAGCTGTTTTTT,CASSPFVSGNTGELFF
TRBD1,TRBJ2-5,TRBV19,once,TGTGCCAGTAGTCTTCTACAGGGGGGAGAGACCCAGTACTTC,CASSLLQGGETQYF
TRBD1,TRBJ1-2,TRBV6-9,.,TGTGCCAGCAGTTATTTCCCGACAGGGAAGCGCGGCTACACCTTC,CASSYFPTGKRGYTF
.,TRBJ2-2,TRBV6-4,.,TGTGCCAGCAGTGACGCGGGTGCGAACACCGGGGAGCTGTTTTTT,CASSDAGANTGELFF
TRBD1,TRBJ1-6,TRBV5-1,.,TGCGCCAGCAGCTTGACCTCGGGACAGGGGAATTCACCCCTCCACTTT,CASSLTSGQGNSPLHF
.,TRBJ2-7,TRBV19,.,TGTGCCAGTAGTCCAGGGTTGGGGTACGAGCAGTACTTC,CASSPGLGYEQYF
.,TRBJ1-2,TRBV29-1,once,TGCAGCGTTGAGGTAGCCTATGGCTACACCTTC,CSVEVAYGYTF
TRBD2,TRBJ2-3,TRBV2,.,TGTGCCAGCATACGCGGGAGTTTGACAGATACGCAGTATTTT,CASIRGSLTDTQYF
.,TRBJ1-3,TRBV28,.,TGTGCCAGCAGTTTATTTTCCGGGGGCCAGGACACCATATATTTT,CASSLFSGGQDTIYF